These 30 T cell receptor beta chains originate from one sample sequenced in a study of T cell responses to AZD1222 COVID-19 vaccine. Only in-frame clones appear in the TCRdb table, and some are missing; sequencing was by immunoSEQ multiplex PCR. The data contain some 130,000 clones, approximately 85% of them seen just once; the ten biggest clones take up around 20%. This specimen consisted of peripheral blood, obtained on day 0 of MenACWY control vaccination. The receptor set was obtained from an adult in good health.

This chain uses TRBV6-5 with TRBJ1-2, with D tentatively TRBD1 (6 bases). Germline lookup yields CDR1 MNHEY and CDR2 SVGAGI. Trimming removed 3 bases from V and 4 bases from J, with 9 bases in between. The CDR3 length is 13 residues. The CDR3 reads CASSYQGTYGYTF. CDR3 DNA: TGTGCCAGCAGTTATCAGGGGACCTATGGCTACACCTTC.

The rearrangement uses TRBV28 and TRBJ2-7; D perhaps matches TRBD2 (6 bases). CDR3 length: 15 amino acids. Trimming took off 9 bases at V and 3 bases at J, with 21 bases between the two ends. CDR1 is MDHEN, CDR2 SYDVKM, per germline. The CDR3 DNA follows: TGTGCCAGTTATCCTCTTGGGGGGACCGGCTACGAGCAGTACTTC. Its translation is CASYPLGGTGYEQYF. Filled out from reference TRBV28 and TRBJ2-7, the complete variable domain reads DVKVTQSSRYLVKRTGEKVFLECVQDMDHENMFWYRQDPGLGLRLIYFSYDVKMKEKGDIPEGYSVSREKKERFSLILESASTNQTSMYLCASYPLGGTGYEQYFGPGTRLTVT.

This sequence joins TRBV10-1 and TRBJ2-7; D ambiguous. This CDR3 is 13 amino acids long. Trimming stripped 3 bases from V and 0 bases from J, with 6 bases between. Germline V CDR1 and CDR2: WNHNN, SYGVQD (reference sequence). The CDR3 sequence is CASSDESSYEQYF. CDR3 DNA: TGCGCCAGCAGTGATGAGAGCTCCTACGAGCAGTACTTC.

V and J are TRBV5-1 and TRBJ2-7, with D uncertain. The CDR3 covers 14 residues. Germline lookup yields CDR1 SGHRS and CDR2 YFSETQ. The germline V and J ends were trimmed by 1 base and 1 base, with 9 bases remaining between them. The CDR3 here is CASSLSKDSYEQYF. The CDR3 nucleotides read TGCGCCAGCAGCTTGTCGAAGGATTCCTACGAGCAGTACTTC.

The CDR3 protein is CASRPTGAQETQYF. In nucleotides, the CDR3 is TGCGCCAGCAGACCGACAGGGGCTCAAGAGACCCAGTACTTC. The rearrangement uses TRBV5-1 and TRBJ2-5; TRBD1 agrees at 8 bases. Germline CDR1 is SGHRS and CDR2 is YFSETQ. The CDR3 is 14 amino acids. V lost 5 bases and J lost 2; bases outside the gene matches: 5.

The V call is TRBV11-3, the J call TRBJ2-1; D might be TRBD1 (6 bases). The germline gives CDR1 SGHNT, CDR2 YENEEA. V was cut by 3 bases and J by 5 bases, with 14 bases left in between. The CDR3 has 15 residues. The chain's CDR3 is CASSFGQTADNEQFF. The CDR3 nucleotides are TGTGCCAGCAGCTTTGGACAGACCGCCGACAATGAGCAGTTCTTC.

This chain connects TRBV28 to TRBJ2-5; 8 bases are shared with TRBD2. The length of the CDR3 is 16 residues. J was trimmed by 5 bases and V by 4 bases; bases with no gene match: 12. Germline V gives CDR1 MDHEN, CDR2 SYDVKM. CDR3 sequence (DNA): TGTGCCAGCAGTTATGCGGGACTAGTGACGGGGGAGACCCAGTACTTC. It specifies CASSYAGLVTGETQYF.

The rearrangement joins TRBV19 to TRBJ1-3, with D possibly TRBD1 on 6 matching bases. Germline V lookup: CDR1 LNHDA, CDR2 SQIVND (reference sequence). This CDR3 contains 16 residues. The V end lost 3 bases, the J end lost 4 bases, and 16 bases lay between the germline ends. The CDR3 protein is CASSIQGQSAGNTIYF. For the CDR3, the DNA is TGTGCCAGTAGTATCCAAGGACAGTCTGCGGGAAACACCATATATTTT.

In its sample, this clone was seen a few times. The chain has TRBV27 and TRBJ2-7; D ambiguous. CDR3 size: 13 residues. V was cut by 8 bases and J by 0 bases, with 11 bases left in between. From germline, CDR1 is MNHEY and CDR2 SMNVEV (reference sequence). CDR3 loop: CASQPSASYEQYF. The CDR3 DNA reads TGTGCCAGCCAACCTTCTGCCTCCTACGAGCAGTACTTC.

This chain links TRBV3-1 (or the pseudogene TRBV3-2) with TRBJ2-7, with TRBD2 identical over 8 bases. Germline V gene lookup returns CDR1 LGHDT and CDR2 YNNKEL (reference sequence). CDR3 length equals 16 residues. Losses at the gene ends were 4 bases for V and 7 bases for J; bases not matched to a gene: 15. CDR3 in DNA: TGTGCCAGCAGCCTAATCGCGACTAGCGAGGCCGTGGAGCAGTACTTC. It specifies CASSLIATSEAVEQYF.

This clone was seen a few times. CDR3 loop: CASTFDWLNTEAFF. In DNA, the CDR3 is TGTGCCAGTACCTTCGACTGGTTGAACACTGAAGCTTTCTTT. This chain links TRBV19 with TRBJ1-1; no clear D. Looked up from germline, CDR1 is LNHDA and CDR2 is SQIVND (reference sequence). Trimming left V 7 bases short and J 0 bases short, with 12 bases between. The CDR3 spans 14 residues.

Only one count was recorded for this clone. V gene TRBV6-6 combines with J gene TRBJ1-2; D perhaps matches TRBD1 (6 bases). The CDR3 extends over 13 amino acids. The V and J ends lost 2 bases and 9 bases respectively, with 13 bases between them. In germline, CDR1 is MNHNY, CDR2 SVGAGI (reference sequence). The CDR3 region is CASSYRDIKSYTF. CDR3 DNA: TGTGCCAGCAGTTACCGGGACATTAAGAGCTACACCTTC.

CDR3 sequence: CASSPLGQGAQYF. CDR3 nucleotide sequence: TGTGCCAGCTCACCCTTGGGACAGGGGGCGCAGTATTTT. J is TRBJ2-3 and V is TRBV18; 11 nucleotides align to TRBD1. V was pared by 3 bases and J by 10 bases, with 3 bases of the junction left unmatched. This CDR3 is 13 amino acids long. CDR1 KGHSH and CDR2 LQKENI come from the germline V gene.

This chain uses TRBV5-1 with TRBJ1-3, with TRBD1 identical over 9 bases. Germline loops: CDR1 SGHRS, CDR2 YFSETQ. V lost 3 bases to trimming and J lost 0 bases; unmatched junction nucleotides: 1. The CDR3 contains 15 residues. The CDR3 loop reads CASSYRGLSGNTIYF. CDR3 bases: TGCGCCAGCAGCTACAGGGGGCTCTCTGGAAACACCATATATTTT.

The CDR3 coding sequence is TGTGCCAGCAGTTTCGACCACAGAGGATGGAACTATGGCTACACCTTC. Its protein product is CASSFDHRGWNYGYTF. The chain employs TRBV28 and TRBJ1-2; D not resolved. The CDR3 has 16 residues. The ends were cut back, 3 bases at V and 2 bases at J, with 16 bases in the middle. CDR1 and CDR2 (germline): MDHEN, SYDVKM.

The V call is TRBV3-1 (or the pseudogene TRBV3-2), the J call TRBJ2-6, with D hard to call. This CDR3 comprises 15 residues. Germline CDR1 is LGHDT and CDR2 is YNNKEL (reference sequence). Trimming left V 4 bases short and J 0 bases short, with 7 bases between. CDR3 in DNA: TGTGCCAGCAGCCTAGAAAGCTCTGGGGCCAACGTCCTGACTTTC. Its protein is CASSLESSGANVLTF.

The V gene is TRBV6-5, the J gene TRBJ1-2, with 9 bases fitting TRBD1. Germline assignment: CDR1 MNHEY and CDR2 SVGAGI. The CDR3 is 14 amino acids. With 6 bases clipped from V and 6 bases from J, the junction kept 8 bases outside the gene matches. CDR3 amino acids: CASSLRDRDHGYTF. For the CDR3, the DNA is TGTGCCAGCAGCTTAAGGGACAGGGACCATGGCTACACCTTC.

The chain has TRBV29-1 and TRBJ1-1; D unclear. V was trimmed by 3 bases and J by 3 bases, leaving 8 bases between them. This CDR3 comprises 12 residues. Per germline, CDR1 SQVTM and CDR2 ANQGSEA. This CDR3 is CSVDHSDTEAFF. The CDR3 nucleotides are TGCAGCGTTGATCATTCGGACACTGAAGCTTTCTTT.

The V and J genes are TRBV7-2 and TRBJ2-7; 7 positions agree with TRBD1. The germline CDR1 and CDR2 sequences are SGHTA and FQGNSA. V shed 5 bases and J 0 bases; nucleotides not matched to a gene: 16. This CDR3 has 18 residues. The CDR3 sequence: CASSRGRLVDPSSYEQYF. The CDR3, as DNA: TGTGCCAGCAGCAGGGGGCGTTTGGTGGATCCTAGCTCCTACGAGCAGTACTTC. Supplemented by reference TRBV7-2 and TRBJ2-7, the full variable domain reads GAGVSQSPSNKVTEKGKDVELRCDPISGHTALYWYRQSLGQGLEFLIYFQGNSAPDKSGLPSDRFSAERTGGSVSTLTIQRTQQEDSAVYLCASSRGRLVDPSSYEQYFGPGTRLTVT.

This clone was observed once. The J gene is TRBJ2-2, the V gene TRBV19, with D uncertain. Germline values: CDR1 LNHDA, CDR2 SQIVND (reference sequence). The CDR3 has 16 residues. The V gene lost 3 bases and the J gene lost 2 bases, with 13 bases spanning the gap. DNA for the CDR3: TGTGCCAGTAGTATTGCCGTCGGGCACAACACCGGGGAGCTGTTTTTT. Translated: CASSIAVGHNTGELFF.

The J gene is TRBJ1-6, the V gene TRBV7-3, with D tentatively TRBD1 (5 bases). The CDR3 covers 13 residues. Germline V gene sequence: CDR1 SGHTA, CDR2 FQGTGA. Deletions cut 3 bases from V and 7 bases from J, with 7 bases between. The CDR3 DNA reads TGTGCCAGCAGCTTGGGACGGAATTCACCCCTCCACTTT. It specifies CASSLGRNSPLHF.

The J gene is TRBJ1-2, the V gene TRBV13; 8 nucleotides align to TRBD1. Germline assignment: CDR1 PRHDT and CDR2 FYEKMQ (reference sequence). This CDR3 spans 16 amino acids. V was clipped by 4 bases and J by 2 bases; unmatched bases: 9. CDR3 loop: CASSSGQGGMNYGYTF. As DNA, the CDR3 is TGTGCCAGCAGCTCCGGACAGGGAGGTATGAACTATGGCTACACCTTC.

This sequence joins TRBV27 and TRBJ1-5, with TRBD1 as a possible D gene (5 bases). Germline V CDR1 and CDR2: MNHEY, SMNVEV (reference sequence). CDR3 size: 17 residues. V was cut by 3 bases and J by 10 bases, with 25 bases left in between. In DNA, the CDR3 is TGTGCCAGCAGTTTGAAATCCCCCGTCGGACGCAGGGTCCCCCAGCATTTT. Its protein is CASSLKSPVGRRVPQHF.

The chain links TRBV7-3 to TRBJ2-7; D might be TRBD2 (5 bases). From germline, CDR1 is SGHTA and CDR2 FQGTGA. Trimming shortened V by 2 bases and J by 6 bases, and 11 bases separated the two germline ends. The CDR3 is 13 residues long. CDR3 region: CASSLQRTSEQYF. CDR3 DNA: TGTGCCAGCAGCTTACAACGAACTAGCGAGCAGTACTTC.

This sequence joins TRBV5-1 and TRBJ1-1, with D perhaps matching TRBD1 (5 bases). The germline V gene encodes CDR1 SGHRS and CDR2 YFSETQ. CDR3 length equals 13 residues. The V end lost 0 bases, the J end lost 10 bases, and 13 bases lay between the germline ends. The CDR3 here is CASSLEAGMRAFF. CDR3 coding DNA: TGCGCCAGCAGCTTGGAGGCAGGGATGCGAGCTTTCTTT.

This clone turned up a few times. This chain links TRBV24-1 with TRBJ2-7; 13 bases are shared with TRBD2. Losses at the gene ends were 4 bases for V and 5 bases for J; bases not matched to a gene: 4. The V gene's germline CDR1 is KGHDR and CDR2 SFDVKD. The CDR3 covers 15 residues. The CDR3 coding sequence is TGTGCCACCAGTGACGGACTAGCGGGGGTCCACGAGCAGTACTTC. Translation: CATSDGLAGVHEQYF.

The V and J genes are TRBV19 and TRBJ2-7, with TRBD1 as a possible D gene (5 bases). The CDR3 covers 13 residues. In germline, CDR1 is LNHDA, CDR2 SQIVND (reference sequence). The germline V and J ends were trimmed by 6 bases and 0 bases, with 9 bases remaining between them. The CDR3, as DNA: TGTGCCAGTAGCCGACAGAGCTCCTACGAGCAGTACTTC. This translates into CASSRQSSYEQYF.

The chain combines TRBV5-1 with TRBJ1-1, with D tentatively TRBD1 (5 bases). The CDR3 totals 14 residues. Trimming took off 2 bases at V and 7 bases at J, with 15 bases between the two ends. Germline V lookup: CDR1 SGHRS, CDR2 YFSETQ. The CDR3 loop reads CASSFGGQGGEAFF. As DNA, the CDR3 is TGCGCCAGCAGCTTCGGGGGTCAAGGTGGTGAAGCTTTCTTT.

The chain combines TRBV15 with TRBJ2-1; D remains unclear. Germline CDR1 is LNHNV and CDR2 is YYDKDF (reference sequence). The CDR3 has 16 residues. Trimming took 0 bases from V and 5 from J, leaving 14 bases between them. The CDR3 DNA follows: TGTGCCACCAGCAGAGATAAGGAGTGGTCCCACAATGAGCAGTTCTTC. Translated, it gives CATSRDKEWSHNEQFF. The full variable domain, rest sourced from reference TRBV15 and TRBJ2-1, is DAMVIQNPRYQVTQFGKPVTLSCSQTLNHNVMYWYQQKSSQAPKLLFHYYDKDFNNEADTPDNFQSRRPNTSFCFLDIRSPGLGDTAMYLCATSRDKEWSHNEQFFGPGTRLTVL.

The chain joins TRBV10-3 to TRBJ1-5, with 7 bases fitting TRBD1. From germline, CDR1 is ENHRY and CDR2 SYGVKD. The CDR3 sequence is 15 residues long. The ends lost 3 bases at V and 6 bases at J; junction bases unmatched: 8. CDR3: CAISDLTGKGQPQHF. In nucleotides, the CDR3 is TGTGCCATCAGTGATCTGACAGGGAAGGGTCAGCCCCAGCATTTT.